Presented here are 27 T cell receptor beta chains from one specimen sequenced in a study of blood T cell repertoires in COVID-19 (TCRdb year 2020). The receptor library was made with the immunoSEQ multiplex PCR assay. Imported from immuneACCESS, the table was reduced by TCRdb to in-frame sequences with V and J called. These copies leave out some clones; in studies compared against another copy, an unresolved V gene accounts for under half, and the cause of the remainder is not known. The sample profile shows around 73,000 clones; over 65% of them were found once. The top ten clones comprise more than 4% of the sample. The material sequenced was peripheral blood. These receptors were obtained from a woman aged 55-69 years with acute or convalescent COVID-19.

The chain couples TRBV5-1 to TRBJ2-1; D call uncertain. The CDR3 is made up of 16 amino acids. Trimming pared 0 bases from V and 1 base from J, leaving 11 bases between. From germline, CDR1 is SGHRS and CDR2 YFSETQ. The CDR3 is CASSLGRRSSYNEQFF. CDR3 nucleotide sequence: TGCGCCAGCAGCTTGGGTCGCAGGTCTTCCTACAATGAGCAGTTCTTC.

The CDR3 DNA is TGTGCCAGCAGTCCACGAGGGAGGACAGGCAAACCAGATACGCAGTATTTT. Its translation: CASSPRGRTGKPDTQYF. J is TRBJ2-3 and V is TRBV6-6, with D possibly being TRBD1 (7 bases). Trimming removed 5 bases from V and 4 bases from J, with 22 bases in between. CDR3 length equals 17 residues. The germline gives CDR1 MNHNY, CDR2 SVGAGI (reference sequence).

The rearrangement links TRBV19 to TRBJ1-5; no definite D call. V lost 5 bases and J 3 bases, leaving 11 bases between the germline ends. Looked up from germline, CDR1 is LNHDA and CDR2 is SQIVND (reference sequence). The CDR3 runs 14 residues. CDR3 sequence (DNA): TGTGCCAGTAGTCACGGGGATATCAATCAGCCCCAGCATTTT. As protein: CASSHGDINQPQHF.

The rearrangement joins TRBV6-5 to TRBJ2-7; TRBD2 aligns across 12 bases. CDR1 and CDR2 (germline): MNHEY, SVGAGI. Unmatched junction bases numbered 1, after V lost 8 bases and J lost 2 bases. This CDR3 region has 13 residues. The DNA for the CDR3 is TGTGCCAGCGGACTAGCGGGGCCCTACGAGCAGTACTTC. Residues: CASGLAGPYEQYF.

The count of this clone is one. The DNA of the CDR3 is TGTGCCACCCGGTTTAGCTCTGGGGCCAACGTCCTGACTTTC. Translated, it gives CATRFSSGANVLTF. The chain is built from TRBV28 and TRBJ2-6; no clear D. V lost 10 bases and J 0 bases, leaving 10 bases between the germline ends. Germline assignment: CDR1 MDHEN and CDR2 SYDVKM. The CDR3 length is 14 residues.

This rearrangement joins TRBV29-1 to TRBJ1-6; TRBD1 matches 11 bases. Germline CDR1 is SQVTM and CDR2 is ANQGSEA. The CDR3 is 13 amino acids. V gave up 6 bases and J gave up 8 bases; unmatched junction bases: 3. CDR3 sequence reads: CSVWTGGDSPLHF. The DNA of the CDR3 is TGCAGCGTGTGGACAGGGGGCGATTCACCCCTCCACTTT.

The gene calls are TRBV2 and TRBJ1-4; D is perhaps TRBD1 (6 bases). The V gene's germline CDR1 is SNHLY and CDR2 FYNNEI. The CDR3 loop spans 14 amino acids. Between the trimmed V and J ends, which lost 5 bases and 3 bases, there was a span of 10 bases. CDR3 DNA: TGTGCCAGCAGTCCACAGGGACCTAATGAAAAACTGTTTTTT. This encodes CASSPQGPNEKLFF.

This clone appeared a few times. V gene TRBV29-1 combines with J gene TRBJ1-1, with a possible D match to TRBD1 (5 bases). Between the trimmed V and J ends, which lost 1 base and 4 bases, there was a span of 7 bases. The CDR3 sequence is 12 residues long. CDR1 and CDR2 (germline): SQVTM, ANQGSEA. CDR3 DNA: TGCAGCGTTGAAGCGGGGGGCACTGAAGCTTTCTTT. It specifies CSVEAGGTEAFF.

The chain uses TRBV19 and TRBJ1-3; TRBD1 aligns across 7 bases. Trimming cost V 3 bases and J 0 bases; bases outside gene matches: 20. The V gene's germline CDR1 is LNHDA and CDR2 SQIVND (reference sequence). This CDR3 has 21 amino acids. For the CDR3, the DNA is TGTGCCAGTAGTATCCCCCCGGACAGGCTTGGACTCCGGGGCTCTGGAAACACCATATATTTT. Its protein product is CASSIPPDRLGLRGSGNTIYF.

V usage is TRBV30 and J usage is TRBJ1-1; D call uncertain. Deletions cut 2 bases from V and 2 bases from J, with 6 bases between. Germline V lookup: CDR1 GTSNPN, CDR2 SVGIG (reference sequence). The CDR3 runs to 12 residues. CDR3 DNA sequence: TGTGCCTGGAGTAATGGCAACACTGAAGCTTTCTTT. Amino acids: CAWSNGNTEAFF. The whole variable domain, remainder taken from reference TRBV30 and TRBJ1-1, is SQTIHQWPATLVQPVGSPLSLECTVEGTSNPNLYWYRQAAGRGLQLLFYSVGIGQISSEVPQNLSASRPQDRQFILSSKKLLLSDSGFYLCAWSNGNTEAFFGQGTRLTVV.

The chain is built from TRBV19 and TRBJ2-2; no clear D gene. The CDR3 is 12 amino acids. Germline values: CDR1 LNHDA, CDR2 SQIVND (reference sequence). Trimming removed 4 bases from V and 6 bases from J, with 6 bases in between. This CDR3 is CASSTNSGELFF. CDR3 nucleotide sequence: TGTGCCAGTAGTACTAATTCCGGGGAGCTGTTTTTT.

The chain uses TRBV6-4 and TRBJ1-6, with 8 positions matching TRBD1. Germline-derived CDR1 and CDR2 are MRHNA and SNTAGT. The CDR3 contains 14 residues. The V gene end was trimmed by 6 bases and the J gene end by 2 bases; junction bases not matched to a gene: 0. DNA for the CDR3: TGTGCCAGCAGGACAGGGGCCTATAATTCACCCCTCCACTTT. Protein sequence: CASRTGAYNSPLHF.

This clone was observed a few times. The V and J genes are TRBV9 and TRBJ2-5; 7 positions agree with TRBD2. CDR1 is SGDLS, CDR2 YYNGEE, per germline. The junction had 6 bases not matched to a gene; V was cut back by 0 bases and J by 4 bases. The CDR3 runs 15 residues. The CDR3: CASSVGDGGRETQYF. CDR3 DNA: TGTGCCAGCAGCGTAGGGGACGGGGGGAGAGAGACCCAGTACTTC.

The rearrangement links TRBV27 to TRBJ1-1; D gene uncertain. There are 14 residues in the CDR3. Germline assignment: CDR1 MNHEY and CDR2 SMNVEV (reference sequence). Trimming took off 0 bases at V and 0 bases at J, with 5 bases between the two ends. The CDR3 region is CASSLSFVNTEAFF. The CDR3 region has the DNA TGTGCCAGCAGTTTATCCTTCGTGAACACTGAAGCTTTCTTT.

The chain joins TRBV6-5 to TRBJ1-2; possibly TRBD1 for D (5 bases). V lost 6 bases and J 0 bases, leaving 11 bases between the germline ends. Germline V CDR1 and CDR2: MNHEY, SVGAGI. CDR3 size: 14 residues. CDR3 protein: CASRWGAPNYGYTF. The CDR3 region has the DNA TGTGCCAGCAGGTGGGGCGCTCCTAACTATGGCTACACCTTC.

The chain employs TRBV12-5 and TRBJ2-1; 8 positions match TRBD1. The CDR3 consists of 14 residues. Per germline, CDR1 LGHNT and CDR2 FRNRAP. The junction had 6 bases not matched to a gene; V was cut back by 4 bases and J by 7 bases. DNA of the CDR3: TGTGCTAGTGGTTCCAGGGGGCGATGGAATGAGCAGTTCTTC. Its translation: CASGSRGRWNEQFF.

This clone was seen a few times. The chain carries TRBV19 and TRBJ1-2, with 8 bases matching TRBD1. CDR3 length: 14 amino acids. The V gene's germline CDR1 is LNHDA and CDR2 SQIVND (reference sequence). Losses at the gene ends were 5 bases for V and 3 bases for J; bases not matched to a gene: 5. CDR3 loop: CASSPRTGYYGYTF. CDR3 DNA: TGTGCCAGTAGTCCTCGGACAGGGTACTATGGCTACACCTTC.

In its sample, this clone was seen a few times. The chain carries TRBV3-1 (or the pseudogene TRBV3-2) and TRBJ2-7; a weak D match, TRBD2 (6 bases). This CDR3 is built from 14 residues. V was trimmed by 0 bases and J by 6 bases, leaving 12 bases between them. Germline loops: CDR1 LGHDT, CDR2 YNNKEL (reference sequence). DNA of the CDR3: TGTGCCAGCAGCCAAGACCCAACGCGGGGCGAGCAGTACTTC. Translated: CASSQDPTRGEQYF.

This chain uses TRBV28 with TRBJ1-2, with 8 positions matching TRBD1. CDR1 MDHEN and CDR2 SYDVKM come from the germline V gene. The CDR3 has 13 amino acids. J lost 2 bases, V lost 7 bases, and 3 bases had no gene match. The CDR3 bases are TGTGCCAGCATCGGACAGGGAAACTATGGCTACACCTTC. It codes for CASIGQGNYGYTF.

This clone was counted a few times. The chain links TRBV5-1 to TRBJ1-1; D is possibly TRBD1 (5 bases). Deletions cut 7 bases from V and 3 bases from J, with 13 bases between. Germline lookup yields CDR1 SGHRS and CDR2 YFSETQ. The CDR3 has 13 residues. The CDR3 region has the DNA TGCGCCAGCTCTAGGTGGGGGGACACTGAAGCTTTCTTT. Translating it yields CASSRWGDTEAFF.

This clone was observed a few times. The chain employs TRBV13 and TRBJ1-1, with 7 bases identical to TRBD1. V trimming: 6 bases; J trimming: 4 bases; junction bases outside the gene matches: 5. CDR1 and CDR2 (germline): PRHDT, FYEKMQ (reference sequence). CDR3 length: 13 residues. CDR3 protein: CASSYGQVTEAFF. For the CDR3, the DNA is TGTGCCAGCAGTTACGGACAGGTCACTGAAGCTTTCTTT.

V gene TRBV2 combines with J gene TRBJ2-3; D is perhaps TRBD1 (6 bases). The CDR3 has 14 amino acids. Germline CDR1 and CDR2: SNHLY and FYNNEI. V was pared by 8 bases and J by 6 bases, with 18 bases between. The CDR3 DNA reads TGTGCCAGCTCGGGGCAGACGCAGGGGGATACGCAGTATTTT. Encoded protein: CASSGQTQGDTQYF. Variable domain in full (rest from reference TRBV2 and TRBJ2-3): EPEVTQTPSHQVTQMGQEVILRCVPISNHLYFYWYRQILGQKVEFLVSFYNNEISEKSEIFDDQFSVERPDGSNFTLKIRSTKLEDSAMYFCASSGQTQGDTQYFGPGTRLTVL.

This sequence joins TRBV18 and TRBJ1-5, with 8 bases aligning to TRBD1. This CDR3 has 14 amino acids. Germline V gene sequence: CDR1 KGHSH, CDR2 LQKENI. Trimming took 3 bases from V and 8 from J; bases not matched to a gene: 6. CDR3 region: CASSPGQESKPQHF. CDR3 sequence (DNA): TGTGCCAGCTCACCGGGACAGGAAAGTAAGCCCCAGCATTTT.

The chain uses TRBV28 and TRBJ1-2; D ambiguous. The CDR3 loop spans 16 amino acids. The V gene's germline CDR1 is MDHEN and CDR2 SYDVKM. The V and J ends lost 6 bases and 1 base respectively, with 18 bases between them. Here the CDR3 reads CASSLGGLGSNYGYTF. DNA of the CDR3: TGTGCCAGCAGCCTGGGAGGATTGGGTAGTAACTATGGCTACACCTTC.

The CDR3 DNA reads as TGTGCCAGTAGTACGGGACAGTCCTATGGCTACACCTTC. It yields the protein CASSTGQSYGYTF. V and J are TRBV19 and TRBJ1-2; 7 bases agree with TRBD1. Germline CDR1 reads LNHDA; CDR2 reads SQIVND (reference sequence). The V and J ends lost 4 bases and 4 bases, in that order; junction bases with no gene match: 3. CDR3 length equals 13 residues.

The chain is built from TRBV7-4 and TRBJ1-4; possibly TRBD1 for D (5 bases). V shed 4 bases and J shed 4 bases, with 16 bases lying between them. The CDR3 is 16 residues long. Germline CDR1 is SGHVT and CDR2 is SQSDAQ. The CDR3 bases are TGTGCCAGCAGCTCCAAGCCGGGACTGCATAATGAAAAACTGTTTTTT. Translation gives CASSSKPGLHNEKLFF.

J is TRBJ2-6 and V is TRBV6-1; D not resolved. The CDR3 loop spans 15 amino acids. Between the trimmed V and J ends, which lost 5 bases and 4 bases, there was a span of 12 bases. Germline assignment: CDR1 MNHNS and CDR2 SASEGT. CDR3 in amino acids: CASSSPSGGANVLTF. In nucleotides, the CDR3 is TGTGCCAGCAGTTCGCCAAGTGGCGGGGCCAACGTCCTGACTTTC.